This is a list of T cell receptor beta chains from one sample in a study of T cells in Graves' hyperthyroidism and ophthalmopathy. A single record per CDR3 protein comes from TCRdb applying MiXCR to the multiplex PCR reads. The data contain around 600,000 distinct CDR3 sequences, around a sixth of them seen just once; the ten biggest clones take up around 7.5%. Sample: blood. The origin of the receptors is a woman aged 25 to 45 with Graves' hyperthyroidism. The CDR3 runs from the conserved cysteine through the conserved F or W. The order of the fields is clone size, J gene, V gene, D gene, CDR3 DNA, CDR3 protein. A D gene is named only where the DNA matches it firmly. The size entry is marked missing in some rows and otherwise reads once, few, many or a size class.

clone size: many
J gene: TRBJ2-7
V gene: TRBV30
D gene: NA
CDR3 DNA: TGTGCCTGGAGTAGCGGGTCCTACAGTTACGAGCAGTACTTC
CDR3 protein: CAWSSGSYSYEQYF

clone size: NA
J gene: TRBJ2-6
V gene: TRBV3-1
D gene: NA
CDR3 DNA: TGTGCCAGCAGCCAAAACTCCGTATCGGGGGCCAACGTCCTGACTTTC
CDR3 protein: CASSQNSVSGANVLTF

clone size: many
J gene: TRBJ1-1
V gene: TRBV29-1
D gene: TRBD1
CDR3 DNA: TGCAGCGTTGGTATACAGGGGCCCCTGAACACTGAAGCTTTCTTT
CDR3 protein: CSVGIQGPLNTEAFF

clone size: few
J gene: TRBJ2-2
V gene: TRBV18
D gene: TRBD2
CDR3 DNA: TGTGCCAGCCCAGAGGGGGAGCGGGAGGTACCGAACACCGGGGAGCTGTTTTTT
CDR3 protein: CASPEGEREVPNTGELFF

clone size: many
J gene: TRBJ1-5
V gene: TRBV14
D gene: NA
CDR3 DNA: TGTGCCAGCAGCCAAGAGAGGAGGAGGAGGGCCAATCAGCCCCAGCATTTT
CDR3 protein: CASSQERRRRANQPQHF

clone size: many
J gene: TRBJ2-2
V gene: TRBV6-1
D gene: NA
CDR3 DNA: TGTGCCAGCAGTGAAGGAACCGACACCGGGGAGCTGTTTTTT
CDR3 protein: CASSEGTDTGELFF

clone size: many
J gene: TRBJ2-7
V gene: TRBV13
D gene: NA
CDR3 DNA: TGTGCCAGCAGCCAACGGGGAAACTCCTACGAGCAGTACTTC
CDR3 protein: CASSQRGNSYEQYF

clone size: NA
J gene: TRBJ2-7
V gene: TRBV4-1
D gene: NA
CDR3 DNA: TGCGCCAGCAGCCAAGGGCCTGGCAGGGGTTCCTACGAGCAGTACTTC
CDR3 protein: CASSQGPGRGSYEQYF

clone size: many
J gene: TRBJ2-7
V gene: TRBV12-3/TRBV12-4
D gene: NA
CDR3 DNA: TGTGCCAGCAGTTACTTCTCCTACGAGCAGTACTTC
CDR3 protein: CASSYFSYEQYF

clone size: many
J gene: TRBJ1-4
V gene: TRBV29-1
D gene: NA
CDR3 DNA: TGCAGCGTTGAAGCGGGCCAGGAGGGGGAAAAACTGTTTTTT
CDR3 protein: CSVEAGQEGEKLFF

clone size: many
J gene: TRBJ2-5
V gene: TRBV20-1
D gene: TRBD2
CDR3 DNA: TGCAGTGCTAGTGACGGAGCGGGACAGTACTTC
CDR3 protein: CSASDGAGQYF

clone size: few
J gene: TRBJ2-1
V gene: TRBV4-1
D gene: NA
CDR3 DNA: TGCGCCAGCAGCCAAATCGGACAATCACTATACAATGAGCAGTTCTTC
CDR3 protein: CASSQIGQSLYNEQFF

clone size: many
J gene: TRBJ2-3
V gene: TRBV7-2
D gene: NA
CDR3 DNA: TGTGCCAGCAGCTACAGACTTTCAGATACGCAGTATTTT
CDR3 protein: CASSYRLSDTQYF

clone size: many
J gene: TRBJ2-7
V gene: TRBV3-1
D gene: NA
CDR3 DNA: TGTGCCAGCAGCCAACTAGAAGGGCTGAACTCCTACGAGCAGTACTTC
CDR3 protein: CASSQLEGLNSYEQYF

clone size: many
J gene: TRBJ2-7
V gene: TRBV20-1
D gene: NA
CDR3 DNA: TGCAGTGCTAGTGGGGGGCAGCCGAATTCCTACGAGCAGTACTTC
CDR3 protein: CSASGGQPNSYEQYF

clone size: many
J gene: TRBJ2-5
V gene: TRBV7-2
D gene: TRBD2
CDR3 DNA: TGTGCCAGCAGCCACCCTAGCGGGAGCGGTCAAGAGACCCAGTACTTC
CDR3 protein: CASSHPSGSGQETQYF

clone size: few
J gene: TRBJ2-7
V gene: TRBV20-1
D gene: TRBD2
CDR3 DNA: TGCGGCGCGTTGGCTAGCGGGAGTTACGAGCAGTACTTC
CDR3 protein: CGALASGSYEQYF

clone size: many
J gene: TRBJ2-7
V gene: TRBV16
D gene: TRBD2
CDR3 DNA: TGTGCCAGCACTAGCGGAAAGCGGTACGAGCAGTACTTC
CDR3 protein: CASTSGKRYEQYF

clone size: NA
J gene: TRBJ2-1
V gene: TRBV9
D gene: NA
CDR3 DNA: TGTGCCAGCAGCACCCGGGACTTCTTGTCGTATAATGAGCAGTTCTTC
CDR3 protein: CASSTRDFLSYNEQFF

clone size: NA
J gene: TRBJ1-3
V gene: TRBV29-1
D gene: NA
CDR3 DNA: TGCAGCGCCGGGACGCCTGGAAACACCATATATTTT
CDR3 protein: CSAGTPGNTIYF

clone size: NA
J gene: TRBJ1-5
V gene: TRBV6-1
D gene: NA
CDR3 DNA: TGTGCCAGCAGTGAGATGGGGACGAACAATCAGCCCCAGCATTTT
CDR3 protein: CASSEMGTNNQPQHF

clone size: few
J gene: TRBJ2-1
V gene: TRBV6-1
D gene: TRBD2
CDR3 DNA: TGTGCCAGCATCAGAACTAGCGGGATAGGTGCGTCCTACAATGAGCAGTTCTTC
CDR3 protein: CASIRTSGIGASYNEQFF

clone size: many
J gene: TRBJ1-4
V gene: TRBV15
D gene: TRBD1
CDR3 DNA: TGTGCCACCAGCAGAGGACAGGGCGGCGAAAAACTGTTTTTT
CDR3 protein: CATSRGQGGEKLFF

clone size: many
J gene: TRBJ2-2
V gene: TRBV24-1
D gene: TRBD2
CDR3 DNA: TGTGCCACCAGTGATTTGAACGGGACTAGCTCCGGGGAGCTGTTTTTT
CDR3 protein: CATSDLNGTSSGELFF

clone size: NA
J gene: TRBJ1-4
V gene: TRBV7-9
D gene: NA
CDR3 DNA: TGTGCCAGCAGCACGGTAGCAACTAATGAAAAACTGTTTTTT
CDR3 protein: CASSTVATNEKLFF

clone size: many
J gene: TRBJ1-1
V gene: TRBV7-2
D gene: NA
CDR3 DNA: TGTGCCAGCAGCCCCGTGGCCATGAACACTGAAGCTTTCTTT
CDR3 protein: CASSPVAMNTEAFF

clone size: many
J gene: TRBJ2-7
V gene: TRBV7-9
D gene: TRBD2
CDR3 DNA: TGTGCCAGCAGCTCCAAACTCCTGGGACTAGCGGGAGGCTTCGCTACGGGCCACGAGCAGTACTTC
CDR3 protein: CASSSKLLGLAGGFATGHEQYF

clone size: many
J gene: TRBJ1-2
V gene: TRBV30
D gene: NA
CDR3 DNA: TGTGCCTGGAGTCGGGGGTATGAGGGCTACACCTTC
CDR3 protein: CAWSRGYEGYTF

clone size: many
J gene: TRBJ2-1
V gene: TRBV12-3/TRBV12-4
D gene: TRBD2
CDR3 DNA: TGTGCCAGCAGTTTACGTAGCGGGAGAGGGAATGAGCAGTTCTTC
CDR3 protein: CASSLRSGRGNEQFF

clone size: NA
J gene: TRBJ2-2
V gene: TRBV24-1
D gene: NA
CDR3 DNA: TGTGCCAGCAGTTCCCACAGGGACTCCGGGGAGCTGTTTTTT
CDR3 protein: CASSSHRDSGELFF

clone size: many
J gene: TRBJ2-1
V gene: TRBV15
D gene: NA
CDR3 DNA: TGTGCCACCAGCAGGGTCGGCAGCTTCTACAATGAGCAGTTCTTC
CDR3 protein: CATSRVGSFYNEQFF

clone size: once
J gene: TRBJ1-2
V gene: TRBV20-1
D gene: TRBD1
CDR3 DNA: TGCAGTGCTAGACACAGGGGAGTATACTATGGCTACACCTTC
CDR3 protein: CSARHRGVYYGYTF

clone size: many
J gene: TRBJ1-5
V gene: TRBV2
D gene: TRBD1
CDR3 DNA: TGTGCCTGCCAGAGAGACAGGGGCTTCCAGCCCCAGCATTTT
CDR3 protein: CACQRDRGFQPQHF

clone size: many
J gene: TRBJ1-6
V gene: TRBV5-8
D gene: NA
CDR3 DNA: TGTGCCAGCAGCTTGTGGACAGTCGAATTGGGCTCACCCCTCCACTTT
CDR3 protein: CASSLWTVELGSPLHF

clone size: few
J gene: TRBJ2-7
V gene: TRBV20-1
D gene: NA
CDR3 DNA: TGCAGTGCTCGTGCCCAGGGGAATCGGTACGAGCAGTACTTC
CDR3 protein: CSARAQGNRYEQYF

clone size: few
J gene: TRBJ1-5
V gene: TRBV29-1
D gene: NA
CDR3 DNA: TGCAGCGTTGAACCAGGGAGCAATCAGCCCCAGCATTTT
CDR3 protein: CSVEPGSNQPQHF

clone size: NA
J gene: TRBJ2-1
V gene: TRBV29-1
D gene: TRBD2
CDR3 DNA: TGCAGCGTGGATAGCGGGACTAACCTCTACAATGAGCAGTTCTTC
CDR3 protein: CSVDSGTNLYNEQFF

clone size: many
J gene: TRBJ2-1
V gene: TRBV18
D gene: TRBD2
CDR3 DNA: TGTGCCAGCTCACGAGACGCGGGAGGATACAATGAGCAGTTCTTC
CDR3 protein: CASSRDAGGYNEQFF